A selection of T cell receptor beta chains follows, all from one sample in a study of ipilimumab plus nivolumab after autologous stem cell transplantation. Data came from immunoSEQ multiplex PCR; TCRdb stores just in-frame clones and leaves some out. The sample yields 15,000 to 20,000 clones, 80% to 85% seen once. The material sequenced was PBMCs, taken in a trial of ipilimumab plus nivolumab as post-transplant consolidation. These receptors came from a male donor with diffuse large B-cell lymphoma. CDR3s include the opening cysteine and the closing phenylalanine or tryptophan. D genes are given only for firm matches. Size is omitted from some rows. Given values are once, few, many or a class for expanded clones.

d_gene,v_gene,j_gene,abundance,CDR3nt,CDR3aa
-,TRBV10-3,TRBJ2-3,-,TGTGCCATCAGTGGGGGGGGGCGTACGCAGTATTTT,CAISGGGRTQYF
TRBD1,TRBV15,TRBJ1-1,once,TGTGCCACCAGCAGGACTCAGACAGGGGGCACTGAAGCTTTCTTT,CATSRTQTGGTEAFF
-,TRBV4-2,TRBJ1-2,once,TGTGCCAGCAGCTTGGGGGACCTAGCTAACTATGGCTACACCTTC,CASSLGDLANYGYTF
TRBD2,TRBV9,TRBJ2-1,once,TGTGCCAGCAGCCTAGCGGGGAGCTCCTACAATGAGCAGTTCTTC,CASSLAGSSYNEQFF
-,TRBV6-5,TRBJ1-1,-,TGTGCCAGCGGTGGGGGGTACACTGAAGCTTTCTTT,CASGGGYTEAFF
-,TRBV4-2,TRBJ2-1,-,TGTGCCAGCAGCCAAGCCCTTGGGGCCTCCTACAATGAGCAGTTCTTC,CASSQALGASYNEQFF
-,TRBV28,TRBJ2-3,-,TGTGCCAGCAGGACGTCTACCCCCTTTAGCACAGATACGCAGTATTTT,CASRTSTPFSTDTQYF
-,TRBV19,TRBJ1-5,-,TGTGCCAGCACCGGGAAACTAGGCAATCAGCCCCAGCATTTT,CASTGKLGNQPQHF
-,TRBV2,TRBJ2-7,-,TGTGCCAGCGCAAGAACCTACGAGCAGTACTTC,CASARTYEQYF
TRBD1,TRBV30,TRBJ1-5,-,TGTGCCTGGAGTGCAGGGACAGGGACGAGGGCGAGAAGCAATCAGCCCCAGCATTTT,CAWSAGTGTRARSNQPQHF
TRBD1,TRBV5-1,TRBJ2-1,-,TGCGCCAGCAGCTTGGAGGGACAGAACAATGAGCAGTTCTTC,CASSLEGQNNEQFF
-,TRBV10-3,TRBJ1-4,-,TGTGCCATCAGTGAGTCTATGGCGGTGAGATCTAATGAAAAACTGTTTTTC,CAISESMAVRSNEKLFF
-,TRBV7-6,TRBJ2-2,few,TGTGCCAGCAGCTCCCAACGGGGCGTAACCGGGGAGCTGTTTTTT,CASSSQRGVTGELFF
TRBD1,TRBV7-9,TRBJ2-5,few,TGTGCCAGCAGCAGAACAGGGGGAGAGACCCAGTACTTC,CASSRTGGETQYF
-,TRBV5-6,TRBJ2-7,-,TGTGCCAGCAGCTTGGTCGGCAGTTCCTACGAGCAGTACTTC,CASSLVGSSYEQYF
-,TRBV7-2,TRBJ2-2,-,TGTGCCAGCAGCTTAGAAGCGGTAACCGGGGAGCTGTTTTTT,CASSLEAVTGELFF
TRBD2,TRBV5-6,TRBJ2-3,-,TGTGCCAGCAGCTTCGGGACTAGCGGGGGGATTAGCACAGATACGCAGTATTTT,CASSFGTSGGISTDTQYF
-,TRBV10-3,TRBJ2-7,-,TGTGCCATCACCCAGAGGGGGGGCCAGGAGCAGTACTTC,CAITQRGGQEQYF
-,TRBV7-2,TRBJ1-2,-,TGTGCCAGCAGCTTCAACCGGGCCACGGGTGGCTACACCTTC,CASSFNRATGGYTF